The sample holds a few counts of the clone carrying this T cell receptor (beta chain). As yet, its antigen is unknown. This specimen belongs to a study of blood T cells in healthy people across ages. General observations from the study: Per million T cells, the diversity of TCR beta decreased roughly linearly as age advanced.

The study recruited healthy Caucasian donors from Russia who were aged roughly 6 to 95. Combining a sample-barcoded 5' primer with a J-beta primer mix, a second PCR ran for about 6 to 11 cycles. TCRdb re-called the 5' RACE reads through MiXCR, storing one row per CDR3 protein. The table includes about 1.6 million distinct CDR3 sequences, approximately 32% detected once. Material: blood. The clonotype originates from a woman between 25 and 40 years old in good health.

In DNA, the CDR3 is TGCAGTGCTAGCCGGGACAGGGGGAAACTTAGCAATCAGCCCCAGCATTTT. Protein sequence: CSASRDRGKLSNQPQHF. V is TRBV20-1 and J is TRBJ1-5, with 11 bases matching TRBD1. V lost 3 bases and J lost 0; bases outside the gene matches: 7. The CDR3 has 17 amino acids. From germline, CDR1 is DFQATT and CDR2 SNEGSKA (reference sequence).